The subject of this entry is one TCR beta chain. The antigen it binds to is not known. The input lacks base qualities; no much larger clone sits a single base away. Uncultured memory T cell samples were sequenced directly after ex vivo isolation. From peripheral blood mononuclear cells, the researchers isolated CD4+ total memory, central memory, effector memory and circulating T follicular helper cells. The protocol used for the library was the immunoSEQ multiplex PCR assay. The source study handled its data this way. To quantify how much the repertoires of different subsets overlapped, the Chao-Jaccard similarity index was used along with counts of shared clonotypes. TCRdb took over this immuneACCESS table, retaining in-frame rearrangements with V and J assigned. Such tables are incomplete; in checked studies, under half of the missing clones stem from an unresolved V gene, and the remainder is unexplained. V, J and clone size were drawn from that table, and D and trimming were deduced from the DNA. This sample comprises about 24,000 clones, roughly 93% of them detected only once. The ten largest clones capture 0.66% of the sample.

This sample stems from a study of CD4 T cell repertoires in COVID-19 (dated by TCRdb to the early 2020s). In terms of the full investigation: To analyze cross-reactivity, CFSE-low cells were expanded with IL-2 for roughly nine days and then labeled again and restimulated with spike proteins from other coronaviruses. In COVID-19-recovered individuals, the study described naturally processed CD4+ T cell responses to SARS-CoV-2 spike and nucleoprotein and used TCR Vbeta sequencing to evaluate clonal composition. Subset-level TCR Vbeta repertoire analysis of SARS-CoV-2-reactive T cells was performed in a few recovered individuals.

Trimming leaves V shorter by 4 bases and J shorter by 0 bases, with the junction holding 4 bases beyond the gene matches. The CDR3 starts with the cysteine, ends with the phenylalanine, and has 17 residues. The sequence is cut down to CDR3 DNA, 51 bases in frame from base 1. Taken from the germline V gene (reference sequence), the CDR1 and CDR2 loops are LNHNV and YYDKDF. Results and caveats for the whole study, not just this receptor: Several of the most expanded SARS-CoV-2-reactive clonotypes were shared between two or all three memory subsets, suggesting intraclonal diversification. Between roughly 7 and 28% of SARS-CoV-2 clonotypes were also detected in SARS-CoV and/or HKU1 spike-stimulated secondary cultures, consistent with cross-reactivity.

The source material was circulating follicular helper CD4+ T cells (cTfh) from blood, sampled before the COVID-19 pandemic. This specimen's cell subset or site label, interpreted: circulating T follicular helper cells. The sequence derives from a human donor who had COVID-19. The chain is assembled from TRBV15 and TRBJ2-6; TRBD2 matches 9 bases in the middle. The sequence in DNA is TGTGCCACCAGCATGGGACTAGCCTTCTCTGGGGCCAACGTCCTGACTTTC. Its protein product is CATSMGLAFSGANVLTF.